This T cell receptor beta chain was recorded in a study of T cell repertoires in cytomegalovirus infection. The overall study: Carrying CMV and the relevant HLA type showed in public TCR beta signatures. Overall study findings and caveats: It was HLA-C-restricted CMV-specific TCR beta clonotypes that dominated the response ex vivo.

One entry per CDR3 protein results from TCRdb running MiXCR on the reads. The table lists 600,000 to 800,000 distinct CDR3 sequences, less than 25% of them singletons. Germline assignment: CDR1 SNHLY and CDR2 FYNNEI. The V and J ends lost 10 bases and 5 bases, in that order; junction bases with no gene match: 7. This CDR3 region has 13 residues. Details on this clonotype: Its target is unknown.

This clonotype originated in a human donor in good health (CMV status not recorded). Some clones in this sample may be carry-over from other donors' samples. Sequencing was performed on CD8+ T cells from PBMCs. The chain couples TRBV2 to TRBJ2-5, with 10 positions matching TRBD1. CDR3 DNA: TGTGCCACTCAGGGGACAGGGGAGGAGACCCAGTACTTC. It is translated as CATQGTGEETQYF.